This TCR beta chain was retrieved from a study of T cells in narcolepsy. Across the study: Patients with NT1 or NT2 and healthy control donors were enrolled.

The table came from immunoSEQ multiplex PCR; TCRdb's copy has only in-frame clones and leaves some out. In the table there are approximately 25,000 clones, roughly 62% of which are singletons. CDR3 length: 13 amino acids. V dropped 0 bases and J dropped 5 bases, with 8 bases sitting between them. Germline values: CDR1 SGHDT, CDR2 YYEEEE. The chain combines TRBV5-6 with TRBJ1-1; no clear D. Sequencing input: memory (CD45RA-) CD4+ T cells from blood. This clonotype was obtained from a human donor in good health. The DNA of the CDR3 is TGTGCCAGCAGCTTGGGCCCCCAGACTGAAGCTTTCTTT. It codes for CASSLGPQTEAFF.